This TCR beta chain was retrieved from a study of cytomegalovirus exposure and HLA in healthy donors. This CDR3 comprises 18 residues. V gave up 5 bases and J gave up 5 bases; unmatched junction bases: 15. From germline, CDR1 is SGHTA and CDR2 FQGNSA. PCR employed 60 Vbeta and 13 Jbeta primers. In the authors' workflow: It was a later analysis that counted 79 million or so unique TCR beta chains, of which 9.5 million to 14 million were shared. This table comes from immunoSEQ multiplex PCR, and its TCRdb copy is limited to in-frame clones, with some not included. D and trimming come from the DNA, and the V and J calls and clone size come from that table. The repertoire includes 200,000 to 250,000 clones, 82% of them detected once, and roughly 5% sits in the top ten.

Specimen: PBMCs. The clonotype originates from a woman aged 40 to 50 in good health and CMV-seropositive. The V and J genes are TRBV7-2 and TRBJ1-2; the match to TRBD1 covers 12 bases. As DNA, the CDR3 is TGTGCCAGCAGCCCCCAAGGGGACAGGGGGCATATGGGGTATGGCTACACCTTC. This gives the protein CASSPQGDRGHMGYGYTF.